The count of the clone carrying this T cell receptor beta chain is one. Free of recent acute infections or vaccinations, the donors were healthy HIV-negative adults. Researchers partitioned CD4+ cells into CD45RA+ naive and CD45RA-negative memory subsets. The record originates from a study of shared clonotypes between healthy human individuals. The ends were cut back, 3 bases at V and 6 bases at J, with 11 bases in the middle. The germline V gene has CDR1 KGHSH and CDR2 LQKENI. This CDR3 region has 14 residues. Only in-frame clones appear in the TCRdb table, and some are missing; sequencing was by immunoSEQ multiplex PCR. In the table there are 2.3 million or so clones, 90% to 95% of which are singletons.

The material sequenced was naive CD4+ T cells from PBMCs. Subset denoted: CD45RA+ positively selected. This chain uses TRBV18 with TRBJ1-4; D may be TRBD1 (6 bases). This TCR came from a man aged 18 to 30 in good health. Some clones in this sample may be carry-over from other donors' samples. The CDR3 is CASSPIGGHEKLFF. The CDR3 DNA reads TGTGCCAGCTCACCGATTGGGGGGCATGAAAAACTGTTTTTT. The full variable domain, in which reference TRBV18 and TRBJ1-4 provide the parts outside the CDR3, is NAGVMQNPRHLVRRRGQEARLRCSPMKGHSHVYWYRQLPEEGLKFMVYLQKENIIDESGMPKERFSAEFPKEGPSILRIQQVVRGDSAAYFCASSPIGGHEKLFFGSGTQLSVL.